This T cell receptor (beta chain) originates from a study of OX40 agonist ivuxolimab in advanced cancers. This clone appeared once. The CDR3 sequence is 15 residues long. The germline V gene has CDR1 SGHDT and CDR2 YYEEEE. Libraries were prepared by immunoSEQ multiplex PCR; TCRdb keeps only in-frame clonotypes and omits some of them. Among 60,000 to 65,000 clones, roughly 90% were seen once, and the ten largest hold roughly 0.45%. This chain uses TRBV5-6 with TRBJ2-5; possibly TRBD2 for D (5 bases). The end of the DNA is better explained by TRBJ2-7, so the J call may be wrong. This receptor was taken from an adult with an advanced solid tumor such as melanoma, head and neck, liver or kidney cancer. The source material was CD4+ or CD8+ T cells sorted from blood, sampled in a trial of the OX40 agonist ivuxolimab. The CDR3 DNA follows: TGTGCCAGTCGGCTGAGAGGGAGAGGGTCCTACGAGCAGTACTTC. The encoded protein is CASRLRGRGSYEQYF.